Below, 21 T cell receptor beta chains from the same sample are listed, as sequenced in a study of blood T cell repertoires in COVID-19. Produced via immunoSEQ multiplex PCR; TCRdb's table is partial and in-frame only. The repertoire holds about 47,000 clones, with approximately 89% as singletons. The sample was peripheral blood. Receptors were obtained from a man aged 80 or over with active or convalescent COVID-19.

V usage is TRBV24-1 and J usage is TRBJ2-3; a weak D match, TRBD2 (6 bases). V dropped 5 bases and J dropped 0 bases, with 8 bases sitting between them. CDR1 and CDR2 (germline): KGHDR, SFDVKD. The CDR3 covers 14 residues. CDR3 nucleotides: TGTGCCACCAGTGGCGGGGCTAGCACAGATACGCAGTATTTT. This gives the protein CATSGGASTDTQYF.

The chain carries TRBV5-1 and TRBJ1-6; 8 bases align to TRBD1. J was trimmed by 7 bases and V by 0 bases; bases with no gene match: 3. CDR3 length: 15 amino acids. The germline V gene encodes CDR1 SGHRS and CDR2 YFSETQ. The CDR3 spells CASSLGTGLNSPLHF. In DNA, the CDR3 is TGCGCCAGCAGCTTGGGGACAGGGTTAAATTCACCCCTCCACTTT.

A few counts support this clone. The chain employs TRBV7-2 and TRBJ2-5, with D perhaps matching TRBD1 (5 bases). This CDR3 is built from 14 residues. V lost 5 bases and J 5 bases, leaving 15 bases between the germline ends. Per germline, CDR1 SGHTA and CDR2 FQGNSA. CDR3 bases: TGTGCCAGCAGCCTTTCAGGGATTGGGGAGACCCAGTACTTC. Protein product: CASSLSGIGETQYF. Filled out from reference TRBV7-2 and TRBJ2-5, the complete variable domain reads GAGVSQSPSNKVTEKGKDVELRCDPISGHTALYWYRQSLGQGLEFLIYFQGNSAPDKSGLPSDRFSAERTGGSVSTLTIQRTQQEDSAVYLCASSLSGIGETQYFGPGTRLLVL.

J is TRBJ2-3 and V is TRBV6-4; 10 nucleotides match TRBD2. Germline V CDR1 and CDR2: MRHNA, SNTAGT. The CDR3 runs 17 residues. V lost 6 bases and J lost 5; bases outside the gene matches: 14. CDR3 DNA: TGTGCCAGCAGCCCTCTGATCGTAGCGGGAGGCGGAGATACGCAGTATTTT. Translated: CASSPLIVAGGGDTQYF.

This clone was seen a handful of times. The chain has TRBV9 and TRBJ2-7, with TRBD2 matching 8 bases. CDR3 length equals 16 residues. The junction had 5 bases not matched to a gene; V was cut back by 0 bases and J by 0 bases. Germline loops: CDR1 SGDLS, CDR2 YYNGEE. CDR3 region: CASSVAQLADSYEQYF. In DNA, the CDR3 is TGTGCCAGCAGCGTAGCTCAACTAGCGGACTCCTACGAGCAGTACTTC. The full variable domain, in which reference TRBV9 and TRBJ2-7 provide the parts outside the CDR3, is DSGVTQTPKHLITATGQRVTLRCSPRSGDLSVYWYQQSLDQGLQFLIQYYNGEERAKGNILERFSAQQFPDLHSELNLSSLELGDSALYFCASSVAQLADSYEQYFGPGTRLTVT.

This clone occurred once. The chain joins TRBV28 to TRBJ1-1, with D tentatively TRBD1 (5 bases). Germline-derived CDR1 and CDR2 are MDHEN and SYDVKM. This CDR3 has 14 residues. V was clipped by 10 bases and J by 0 bases, with 15 bases between them. CDR3 amino acids: CAIGGGRLNTEAFF. The CDR3 DNA is TGTGCCATCGGGGGAGGGAGGTTGAACACTGAAGCTTTCTTT.

This clone turned up a few times. The V gene is TRBV15, the J gene TRBJ1-2; a weak D match, TRBD1 (5 bases). The CDR3 covers 15 residues. V shed 0 bases and J shed 2 bases, with 10 bases lying between them. Germline V gene sequence: CDR1 LNHNV, CDR2 YYDKDF (reference sequence). CDR3 sequence (DNA): TGTGCCACCAGCAGAGAAAGGGGCGAGAACTATGGCTACACCTTC. Amino acid sequence: CATSRERGENYGYTF.

The V gene is TRBV20-1, the J gene TRBJ2-7; D may be TRBD1 (5 bases). Germline V lookup: CDR1 DFQATT, CDR2 SNEGSKA (reference sequence). V gave up 4 bases and J gave up 3 bases, with 7 bases separating them. This CDR3 is 11 amino acids long. The CDR3 bases are TGCAGTGCTATGACAGTCTACGAGCAGTACTTC. This encodes CSAMTVYEQYF.

This sequence joins TRBV6-5 and TRBJ1-2; D uncertain. This CDR3 has 12 amino acids. The germline V gene has CDR1 MNHEY and CDR2 SVGAGI. The V gene lost 3 bases and the J gene lost 5 bases, with 7 bases spanning the gap. The DNA of the CDR3 is TGTGCCAGCAGTTATCGGGGTTATGGCTACACCTTC. Translating gives CASSYRGYGYTF.

Note on this clone: Other nucleotide sequences from this sample produce the same CDR3. The genes are TRBV7-2 and TRBJ1-5; TRBD1 matches 7 bases. Germline V gene data show CDR1 as SGHTA and CDR2 as FQGNSA. V lost 3 bases, J lost 2 bases, and 4 bases stayed unmatched. This CDR3 has 15 residues. The CDR3 DNA follows: TGTGCCAGCAGCTTGGTAGGGGGCGGCAATCAGCCCCAGCATTTT. Protein: CASSLVGGGNQPQHF. The variable domain in full, with the rest retrieved from reference TRBV7-2 and TRBJ1-5, is GAGVSQSPSNKVTEKGKDVELRCDPISGHTALYWYRQSLGQGLEFLIYFQGNSAPDKSGLPSDRFSAERTGGSVSTLTIQRTQQEDSAVYLCASSLVGGGNQPQHFGDGTRLSIL.

The V gene is TRBV7-2, the J gene TRBJ1-4; tentative D call: TRBD1 (5 bases). The V end lost 4 bases, the J end lost 4 bases, and 10 bases lay between the germline ends. This CDR3 spans 14 amino acids. Germline V gene data show CDR1 as SGHTA and CDR2 as FQGNSA. CDR3 bases: TGTGCCAGCAGCTCGGACACTTTTAATGAAAAACTGTTTTTT. This translates into CASSSDTFNEKLFF.

In this sample, this clone turned up once. The V call is TRBV29-1, the J call TRBJ2-3; 8 bases line up with TRBD2. V was clipped by 4 bases and J by 0 bases; unmatched bases: 6. This CDR3 contains 15 residues. Looked up from germline, CDR1 is SQVTM and CDR2 is ANQGSEA. Here the CDR3 DNA reads TGCAGCGTTGTACTCGGGGGGGGGAGCACAGATACGCAGTATTTT. Translated, it gives CSVVLGGGSTDTQYF.

The V call is TRBV4-2, the J call TRBJ2-6; D perhaps matches TRBD2 (6 bases). With 0 bases removed from V and 0 bases from J, the gap between germline ends came to 18 bases. This CDR3 is built from 20 residues. CDR1 is LGHNA and CDR2 is YNFKEQ in the germline V gene. In nucleotides, the CDR3 is TGTGCCAGCAGCCAAGACGAAAAGCGGGTGGGCACCTCTGGGGCCAACGTCCTGACTTTC. Translating it yields CASSQDEKRVGTSGANVLTF.

V and J are TRBV6-4 and TRBJ2-1; TRBD2 matches 13 bases. With V trimmed by 6 bases and J by 6 bases, 5 bases remained unmatched. This CDR3 spans 15 amino acids. CDR1 and CDR2 (germline): MRHNA, SNTAGT. In DNA, the CDR3 is TGTGCCAGCAGCCGACTAGCGGGAGGTCCCAATGAGCAGTTCTTC. Translating it yields CASSRLAGGPNEQFF.

This clone was picked up a small number of times. The chain carries TRBV2 and TRBJ2-7; 9 nucleotides align to TRBD1. The germline CDR1 and CDR2 sequences are SNHLY and FYNNEI. Trimming removed 3 bases from V and 3 bases from J; junction bases left unmatched: 3. The CDR3 has 14 amino acids. The CDR3 sequence is CASSEPGQGYEQYF. The CDR3 DNA follows: TGTGCCAGCAGTGAGCCGGGACAGGGCTACGAGCAGTACTTC. Full variable domain (missing parts from reference TRBV2 and TRBJ2-7): EPEVTQTPSHQVTQMGQEVILRCVPISNHLYFYWYRQILGQKVEFLVSFYNNEISEKSEIFDDQFSVERPDGSNFTLKIRSTKLEDSAMYFCASSEPGQGYEQYFGPGTRLTVT.

This clone showed up just a few times. The chain combines TRBV18 with TRBJ1-4; perhaps TRBD1 as D (5 bases). V gave up 1 base and J gave up 2 bases, with 5 bases separating them. CDR3 length equals 14 residues. CDR1 and CDR2 from the germline V gene are KGHSH and LQKENI. The CDR3 DNA reads as TGTGCCAGCTCACCACAGGGGACTAATGAAAAACTGTTTTTT. Translation: CASSPQGTNEKLFF.

The V gene is TRBV28, the J gene TRBJ2-3, with 7 bases identical to TRBD2. J gave up 5 bases and V 7 bases, and 9 bases lay outside the gene matches. Germline lookup yields CDR1 MDHEN and CDR2 SYDVKM. CDR3 length equals 14 residues. For the CDR3, the DNA is TGTGCCAGCACCCAAGGTCTAGCGGAAGATACGCAGTATTTT. It is translated as CASTQGLAEDTQYF.

This chain connects TRBV4-2 to TRBJ2-1, with 7 nucleotides matching TRBD2. From germline, CDR1 is LGHNA and CDR2 YNFKEQ. This CDR3 has 16 amino acids. Losses at the gene ends were 0 bases for V and 8 bases for J; bases not matched to a gene: 10. CDR3 in amino acids: CASSQELGEGLDEQFF. The CDR3 region has the DNA TGTGCCAGCAGCCAAGAGTTGGGGGAGGGCCTCGATGAGCAGTTCTTC.

The chain links TRBV20-1 to TRBJ2-3; D ambiguous. The CDR3 has 11 amino acids. Germline loops: CDR1 DFQATT, CDR2 SNEGSKA (reference sequence). Deletions cut 6 bases from V and 3 bases from J, with 7 bases between. The CDR3 DNA reads as TGCAGTGCCCTATCAACAGATACGCAGTATTTT. As protein: CSALSTDTQYF.

The rearrangement joins TRBV6-5 to TRBJ1-1, with D uncertain. Germline V gives CDR1 MNHEY, CDR2 SVGAGI. V shed 0 bases and J shed 1 base, with 9 bases lying between them. The CDR3 runs to 15 residues. The CDR3 loop reads CASSYSFRQNTEAFF. DNA of the CDR3: TGTGCCAGCAGTTACTCTTTCCGACAGAACACTGAAGCTTTCTTT.

The chain combines TRBV4-2 with TRBJ2-2; the match to TRBD2 covers 16 bases. The junction had 4 bases not matched to a gene; V was cut back by 0 bases and J by 6 bases. Per germline, CDR1 LGHNA and CDR2 YNFKEQ. The CDR3 totals 18 residues. CDR3 sequence: CASSQDPGLAGGPGELFF. CDR3 DNA sequence: TGTGCCAGCAGCCAAGATCCGGGACTAGCGGGAGGGCCCGGGGAGCTGTTTTTT.